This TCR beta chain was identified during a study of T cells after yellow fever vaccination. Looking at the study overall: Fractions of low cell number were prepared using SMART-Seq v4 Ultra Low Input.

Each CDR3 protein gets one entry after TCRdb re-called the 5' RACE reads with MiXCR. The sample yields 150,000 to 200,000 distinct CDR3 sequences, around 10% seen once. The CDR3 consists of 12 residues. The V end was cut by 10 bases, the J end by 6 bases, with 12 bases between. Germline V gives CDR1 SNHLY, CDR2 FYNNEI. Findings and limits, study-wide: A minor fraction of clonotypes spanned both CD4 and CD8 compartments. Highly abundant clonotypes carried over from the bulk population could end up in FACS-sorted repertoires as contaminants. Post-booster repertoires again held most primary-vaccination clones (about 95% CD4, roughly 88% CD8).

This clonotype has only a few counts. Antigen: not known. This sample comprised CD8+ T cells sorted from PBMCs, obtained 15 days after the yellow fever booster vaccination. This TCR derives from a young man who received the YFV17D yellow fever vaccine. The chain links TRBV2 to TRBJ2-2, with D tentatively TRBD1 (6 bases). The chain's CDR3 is CATITGSGELFF. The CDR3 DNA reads TGTGCCACGATTACAGGGTCCGGGGAGCTGTTTTTT.